Sequencing of this TCR beta chain was carried out in a study of blood T cell repertoires in COVID-19. TCRdb keeps only in-frame clones here, not all; method: immunoSEQ multiplex PCR. The sample consists of about 270,000 clones, roughly nine tenths of them appearing once. The study assigned cohorts using participant-reported clinical history. Trimming removed 4 bases from V and 6 bases from J; junction bases left unmatched: 17. CDR3 length: 18 residues. CDR1 KGHSH and CDR2 LQKENI come from the germline V gene. The sequenced material came from PBMCs or T cells enriched from blood (not recorded which). The TCR was taken from a woman between 18 and 29 years old who had recovered from COVID-19. The J gene is TRBJ2-7, the V gene TRBV18; TRBD1 matches 11 bases. CDR3 residues: CASSRGTGGPVILREQYF. The CDR3 DNA reads TGTGCCAGCTCACGGGGGACAGGGGGACCGGTAATTCTACGCGAGCAGTACTTC.